Shown below are 23 T cell receptor beta chains from a single sample sequenced in a study of T cell changes during pregnancy in multiple sclerosis. TCRdb's copy holds only in-frame clones and misses some; the assay was immunoSEQ multiplex PCR. The sample consists of tens of thousands of clones, 93% of them appearing once. The specimen comprised peripheral blood, sampled in the second trimester of pregnancy. Receptor source: a female donor in good health, enrolled as a control in a pregnancy study.

This chain uses TRBV5-8 with TRBJ2-2; 7 bases map to TRBD1. After removal of 4 bases from V and 1 base from J, the junction contained 4 bases not matched to a gene. The CDR3 length is 15 residues. Germline values: CDR1 SGHTS, CDR2 YDEGEE. The CDR3 DNA is TGTGCCAGCAGCCAGGGACAGCTGAACACCGGGGAGCTGTTTTTT. This sequence encodes CASSQGQLNTGELFF.

Here the CDR3 reads CASSETRQGEAFF. CDR3 coding DNA: TGTGCCAGCAGTGAAACTCGACAGGGCGAAGCTTTCTTT. V is TRBV6-4 and J is TRBJ1-1, with 7 bases lining up with TRBD1. The ends lost 3 bases at V and 8 bases at J; junction bases unmatched: 6. The CDR3 is 13 amino acids. CDR1 and CDR2 (germline): MRHNA, SNTAGT.

V is TRBV7-2 and J is TRBJ1-2; 8 nucleotides agree with TRBD1. Germline loops: CDR1 SGHTA, CDR2 FQGNSA. CDR3 size: 14 residues. The V gene end was trimmed by 5 bases and the J gene end by 8 bases; junction bases not matched to a gene: 10. DNA of the CDR3: TGTGCCAGCAGCCCCCCGGGACAGGTGGAAGGCTACACCTTC. It encodes CASSPPGQVEGYTF.

The chain combines TRBV6-4 with TRBJ2-3, with 7 bases fitting TRBD2. The ends lost 2 bases at V and 4 bases at J; junction bases unmatched: 3. CDR3 size: 14 residues. Germline CDR1 and CDR2: MRHNA and SNTAGT. CDR3 nucleotide sequence: TGTGCCAGCAGTGACGCGCGGGGGTCAGATACGCAGTATTTT. Translated, it gives CASSDARGSDTQYF.

The V gene is TRBV7-8, the J gene TRBJ1-4, with TRBD1 as a possible D gene (5 bases). This CDR3 has 13 residues. CDR1 and CDR2 from the germline V gene are SGHVS and FQNEAQ. V was clipped by 6 bases and J by 7 bases, with 12 bases between them. CDR3 protein: CASSLPGGEKLFF. CDR3 nucleotides: TGTGCCAGCAGTCTACCCGGGGGTGAAAAACTGTTTTTT.

The V call is TRBV30, the J call TRBJ1-2, with unresolved D. Trimming removed 1 base from V and 4 bases from J, with 7 bases in between. This CDR3 is 12 amino acids long. Germline lookup yields CDR1 GTSNPN and CDR2 SVGIG (reference sequence). The DNA of the CDR3 is TGTGCCTGGAGTGCCGCACTCTATGGCTACACCTTC. This codes for CAWSAALYGYTF.

This sequence joins TRBV27 and TRBJ1-2, with 7 bases fitting TRBD1. CDR3 length: 15 residues. Germline trimming cut 4 bases from V and 5 bases from J; bases unmatched to any gene: 10. Germline assignment: CDR1 MNHEY and CDR2 SMNVEV (reference sequence). This CDR3 is CASSSPTGTSYGYTF. In DNA form, the CDR3 reads TGTGCCAGCAGTTCGCCGACAGGGACGAGTTATGGCTACACCTTC.

The rearrangement links TRBV9 to TRBJ2-1; TRBD1 agrees at 8 bases. The CDR3 runs 15 residues. The J segment lost 3 bases and the V segment lost 0 bases, leaving 2 bases of the junction unmatched. CDR1 and CDR2 from the germline V gene are SGDLS and YYNGEE. CDR3 protein: CASSVGQGNYNEQFF. The CDR3, as DNA: TGTGCCAGCAGCGTAGGACAGGGGAACTACAATGAGCAGTTCTTC.

The chain employs TRBV4-3 and TRBJ1-4; D gene unclear. This CDR3 is built from 15 residues. Trimming took off 0 bases at V and 12 bases at J, with 17 bases between the two ends. Germline V gene data show CDR1 as LGHNA and CDR2 as YSLEER. DNA of the CDR3: TGCGCCAGCAGCCAAGATGTCACGGTTCCTTTGCAACTGTTTTTT. It encodes CASSQDVTVPLQLFF.

Regarding this clone: Since the CDR3 does not end with the conserved phenylalanine or tryptophan, this likely comes from a read error. This chain links TRBV7-9 with TRBJ1-6, with 7 bases fitting TRBD1. J lost 8 bases, V lost 4 bases, and 5 bases had no gene match. The germline V gene has CDR1 SEHNR and CDR2 FQNEAQ (reference sequence). The CDR3 extends over 14 amino acids. CDR3 loop: CASSWDSNYSPLHL. The CDR3 DNA is TGTGCCAGCAGCTGGGACAGCAATTATTCACCCCTCCACCTT.

The V call is TRBV7-3, the J call TRBJ2-1; 9 bases match TRBD1. The J segment lost 6 bases and the V segment lost 0 bases, leaving 3 bases of the junction unmatched. Germline values: CDR1 SGHTA, CDR2 FQGTGA. The CDR3 sequence is 15 residues long. In DNA form, the CDR3 reads TGTGCCAGCAGCTTAACTAGGACAGGGGTCAATGAGCAGTTCTTC. It yields the protein CASSLTRTGVNEQFF.

The chain carries TRBV30 and TRBJ1-5; TRBD1 agrees at 10 bases. The CDR3 covers 14 residues. CDR1 GTSNPN and CDR2 SVGIG come from the germline V gene (reference sequence). J was trimmed by 6 bases and V by 3 bases; bases with no gene match: 5. Here the CDR3 reads CAWSPGQGIQPQHF. The CDR3 DNA reads TGTGCCTGGAGCCCGGGACAGGGGATTCAGCCCCAGCATTTT.

Only one count was recorded for this clone. The V call is TRBV18, the J call TRBJ1-1, with D unclear. V shed 6 bases and J shed 1 base, with 15 bases lying between them. The V gene's germline CDR1 is KGHSH and CDR2 LQKENI. The CDR3 sequence is 15 residues long. Here the CDR3 reads CASSLTTEPNTEAFF. CDR3 sequence (DNA): TGTGCCAGCTCCCTTACAACAGAGCCGAACACTGAAGCTTTCTTT.

V is TRBV18 and J is TRBJ1-4, with D tentatively TRBD1 (5 bases). Between the trimmed V and J ends, which lost 6 bases and 6 bases, there was a span of 23 bases. The CDR3 extends over 17 amino acids. The germline V gene encodes CDR1 KGHSH and CDR2 LQKENI. CDR3 DNA: TGTGCCAGCTCCCACTCGGGACTCCGAGGGGCGGATGAAAAACTGTTTTTT. It translates to CASSHSGLRGADEKLFF. Drawing the rest from reference TRBV18 and TRBJ1-4, the complete variable domain is NAGVMQNPRHLVRRRGQEARLRCSPMKGHSHVYWYRQLPEEGLKFMVYLQKENIIDESGMPKERFSAEFPKEGPSILRIQQVVRGDSAAYFCASSHSGLRGADEKLFFGSGTQLSVL.

The chain couples TRBV29-1 to TRBJ2-5; 10 nucleotides match TRBD1. The closer fit of TRBJ2-7 to the DNA end suggests the J call may be wrong. Germline V gene lookup returns CDR1 SQVTM and CDR2 ANQGSEA. The CDR3 totals 14 residues. The CDR3 DNA reads as TGCAGCGTTGAAGGGACAGGGGGGTCCTACGAGCAGTACTTC. It encodes CSVEGTGGSYEQYF.

Only one count was recorded for this clone. The rearrangement joins TRBV5-4 to TRBJ2-5; 10 nucleotides agree with TRBD1. The trim removed 3 bases at V and 3 bases at J, leaving 2 bases unmatched. Per germline, CDR1 SGHNT and CDR2 YYREEE (reference sequence). The CDR3 covers 14 residues. As DNA, the CDR3 is TGTGCCAGCAGCTCGGGACAGGGGAAAGAGACCCAGTACTTC. Its protein is CASSSGQGKETQYF.

The rearrangement joins TRBV7-2 to TRBJ1-6; a weak D match, TRBD1 (5 bases). Trimming shortened V by 1 base and J by 14 bases, and 15 bases separated the two germline ends. The CDR3 runs to 14 residues. Germline-derived CDR1 and CDR2 are SGHTA and FQGNSA. This CDR3 reads CASSLEGSQATLHF. The DNA of the CDR3 is TGTGCCAGCAGCTTAGAGGGGTCGCAGGCAACCCTCCACTTT.

The rearrangement joins TRBV30 to TRBJ2-7; 7 positions agree with TRBD2. The CDR3 covers 13 residues. The V and J ends lost 1 base and 1 base, in that order; junction bases with no gene match: 1. Per the germline V gene, CDR1 is GTSNPN and CDR2 is SVGIG (reference sequence). The CDR3 is CAWSGRGSYEQYF. The CDR3 DNA is TGTGCCTGGAGTGGGCGGGGGTCCTACGAGCAGTACTTC.

The J gene is TRBJ1-3, the V gene TRBV2; 7 bases are a match to TRBD1. In germline, CDR1 is SNHLY, CDR2 FYNNEI. This CDR3 has 18 residues. Trimming removed 2 bases from V and 0 bases from J; junction bases left unmatched: 10. The chain's CDR3 is CASSERRPGGSSGNTIYF. The CDR3 bases are TGTGCCAGCAGTGAACGCAGGCCAGGGGGGAGCTCTGGAAACACCATATATTTT.

The genes are TRBV18 and TRBJ2-2, with 10 bases matching TRBD1. The V gene's germline CDR1 is KGHSH and CDR2 LQKENI. CDR3 size: 15 residues. The trim removed 3 bases at V and 5 bases at J, leaving 3 bases unmatched. The CDR3 bases are TGTGCCAGCTCACCGGGACAGGGGACTACCGGGGAGCTGTTTTTT. It yields the protein CASSPGQGTTGELFF.

This chain uses TRBV7-2 with TRBJ1-2, with 7 bases aligning to TRBD1. The J segment lost 0 bases and the V segment lost 5 bases, leaving 12 bases of the junction unmatched. This CDR3 has 17 residues. Germline lookup yields CDR1 SGHTA and CDR2 FQGNSA. CDR3 loop: CASSQKTGFFSNYGYTF. CDR3 nucleotides: TGTGCCAGCAGCCAGAAGACAGGGTTTTTTTCTAACTATGGCTACACCTTC.

The chain recombines TRBV13 with TRBJ2-5; D is perhaps TRBD2 (5 bases). Deletions cut 2 bases from V and 4 bases from J, with 11 bases between. The germline V gene has CDR1 PRHDT and CDR2 FYEKMQ (reference sequence). CDR3 length equals 14 residues. Here the CDR3 DNA reads TGTGCCAGCAGCTTAACTAGTCTCACAGAGACCCAGTACTTC. Its translation is CASSLTSLTETQYF.

The chain is built from TRBV21-1 and TRBJ1-2; TRBD1 is taken as the D call from the table, unchecked against the DNA. TRBV21-1 is a documented pseudogene. The CDR3 contains 17 residues. CDR3 region: CASSKDEGQGGQNGYTF. The CDR3, as DNA: TGTGCCAGCAGCAAGGATGAGGGACAGGGTGGGCAGAATGGCTACACCTTC.